This T cell receptor (beta chain) was retrieved from a study of response to subunit inactivated influenza vaccine. Study-level points and caveats: That few new T cells are recruited by each seasonal influenza vaccination was the authors' suggestion.

TCRdb analysed the RT-PCR reads with MiXCR anew, one entry per CDR3 protein. The sample has 500,000 or so distinct CDR3 sequences, approximately 16% seen once. This clonotype was seen more than once but under ten times. Its antigen is not known. This specimen was CD4+ T cells sorted from PBMCs, taken around 2 years after vaccination. The receptor was derived from a man aged 45 to 75 who received an inactivated influenza vaccine.

CDR3 nucleotide sequence: TGCGCCAGCAGCTTAGGTCGGGCTAGCGGGGAAGAGACCCAGTACTTC. As protein: CASSLGRASGEETQYF. The chain employs TRBV5-1 and TRBJ2-5; 9 bases are shared with TRBD2. The V gene end was trimmed by 2 bases and the J gene end by 3 bases; junction bases not matched to a gene: 8. The CDR3 contains 16 residues. CDR1 and CDR2 from the germline V gene are SGHRS and YFSETQ.